The source of this TCR beta chain is a study of response to subunit inactivated influenza vaccine. Overall study results and limits: It was the authors' suggestion that each seasonal influenza vaccination recruits few new T cells.

This clonotype occurred a few times. What it recognizes is unknown. Germline CDR1 reads MNHEY; CDR2 reads SVGEGT. The CDR3 extends over 16 amino acids. The V end lost 0 bases, the J end lost 8 bases, and 17 bases lay between the germline ends. From the RT-PCR reads, TCRdb called clonotypes with MiXCR, one entry per CDR3 protein. Altogether a few hundred thousand distinct CDR3 sequences are present, 21% being singletons, with the ten largest covering 10% to 13%. The sequence came from a man between 45 and 75 years old who received an inactivated influenza vaccine. The sample was PBMCs from blood, taken less than 22 months after vaccination. The chain has TRBV6-2 or TRBV6-3 and TRBJ2-1; D may correspond to TRBD1 or TRBD2 (5 bases each). CDR3 loop: CASSYSIGRGVDEQFF. The DNA for the CDR3 is TGTGCCAGCAGTTACTCGATTGGTAGAGGGGTTGATGAGCAGTTCTTC.